Below are 28 T cell receptor beta chains sequenced from a single sample in a study of identical twins. MiXCR was run by TCRdb on the 5' RACE reads, yielding one entry per CDR3 protein. Found here are hundreds of thousands of distinct CDR3 sequences, over 9% of them singletons; the top ten hold roughly 7%. These data were also filed under a second study, of yellow fever vaccine responses in identical twins.

The specimen was CD8+ T cells sorted from blood. All receptors derive from a woman aged 18-30 years in good health.

This clonotype was seen a handful of times. The chain employs TRBV20-1 and TRBJ2-5; 11 bases are a match to TRBD2. The germline V gene has CDR1 DFQATT and CDR2 SNEGSKA (reference sequence). V lost 0 bases, J lost 3 bases, and 9 bases stayed unmatched. This CDR3 spans 17 amino acids. The CDR3 is CSARDGTSGLVEETQYF. The CDR3 region has the DNA TGCAGTGCTAGAGATGGGACTAGCGGTTTGGTTGAAGAGACCCAGTACTTC.

CDR3: CATSRDLLGGFTGELFF. The DNA of the CDR3 is TGTGCCACCAGCAGAGATCTTCTAGGGGGCTTTACCGGGGAGCTGTTTTTT. The genes are TRBV15 and TRBJ2-2, with 7 bases aligning to TRBD1. Germline V gives CDR1 LNHNV, CDR2 YYDKDF (reference sequence). CDR3 length: 17 amino acids. V lost 0 bases and J lost 5; bases outside the gene matches: 9.

This clonotype was observed many times. The rearrangement uses TRBV27 and TRBJ1-3, with D maybe TRBD1 (5 bases). Trimming pared 5 bases from V and 0 bases from J, leaving 14 bases between. The CDR3 spans 16 residues. CDR1 and CDR2 (germline): MNHEY, SMNVEV (reference sequence). The CDR3 loop is CASSAGTPDSGNTIYF. CDR3 sequence (DNA): TGTGCCAGCAGTGCCGGGACGCCCGACTCTGGAAACACCATATATTTT.

This sequence joins TRBV20-1 and TRBJ1-1; a possible D gene is TRBD1 (6 bases). Per the germline V gene, CDR1 is DFQATT and CDR2 is SNEGSKA (reference sequence). The V gene lost 6 bases and the J gene lost 4 bases, with 15 bases spanning the gap. The CDR3 extends over 13 amino acids. The CDR3 coding sequence is TGCAGTGCAAGGACAGAGGCATCCACTGAAGCTTTCTTT. Its protein product is CSARTEASTEAFF.

This clonotype was observed a handful of times. The CDR3 here is CASSDWPSQETQYF. Here the CDR3 DNA reads TGTGCCAGCAGCGACTGGCCTTCCCAAGAGACCCAGTACTTC. The chain links TRBV6-1 to TRBJ2-5, with D unresolved. Germline CDR1 reads MNHNS; CDR2 reads SASEGT. CDR3 length: 14 residues. V was trimmed by 6 bases and J by 1 base, leaving 12 bases between them.

This clonotype was counted ten times or more. The chain carries TRBV9 and TRBJ1-1; possible D gene TRBD1, 5 bases. V gave up 5 bases and J gave up 8 bases, with 13 bases separating them. This CDR3 comprises 12 residues. Per the germline V gene, CDR1 is SGDLS and CDR2 is YYNGEE. Here the CDR3 DNA reads TGTGCCAGCAGTGCCGACAGCCCCGAAGCTTTCTTT. The encoded protein is CASSADSPEAFF.

This clonotype was counted between two and nine times. The V call is TRBV6-4, the J call TRBJ2-6; D might be TRBD2 (6 bases). V gave up 2 bases and J gave up 0 bases, with 11 bases separating them. CDR1 is MRHNA and CDR2 is SNTAGT in the germline V gene. The CDR3 sequence is 17 residues long. CDR3 bases: TGTGCCAGCAGTGACGTTGCGGGAAGCTCTGGGGCCAACGTCCTGACTTTC. Protein sequence: CASSDVAGSSGANVLTF.

This clonotype was seen more than once but under ten times. The V and J genes are TRBV7-9 and TRBJ2-7; the match to TRBD2 covers 8 bases. Losses at the gene ends were 2 bases for V and 6 bases for J; bases not matched to a gene: 6. Germline CDR1 SEHNR, CDR2 FQNEAQ (reference sequence). The CDR3 totals 14 residues. The CDR3 region is CASSLSGLASEQYF. The CDR3 region has the DNA TGTGCCAGCAGCTTATCCGGACTAGCCTCCGAGCAGTACTTC.

This rearrangement joins TRBV6-1 to TRBJ2-5, with TRBD1 matching 10 bases. The ends lost 6 bases at V and 5 bases at J; junction bases unmatched: 12. This CDR3 spans 16 amino acids. The V gene's germline CDR1 is MNHNS and CDR2 SASEGT. CDR3 DNA: TGTGCCAGCAGCGAAAAGACAGGGGGCACGGATGAGACCCAGTACTTC. Its protein product is CASSEKTGGTDETQYF.

This clonotype was detected a few times. The V call is TRBV6-5, the J call TRBJ2-2; TRBD2 might be the D (5 bases). Per the germline V gene, CDR1 is MNHEY and CDR2 is SVGAGI. Trimming took off 3 bases at V and 5 bases at J, with 16 bases between the two ends. CDR3 length: 16 amino acids. The chain's CDR3 is CASSYRVGDLTGELFF. CDR3 nucleotide sequence: TGTGCCAGCAGTTATCGGGTGGGAGACTTAACCGGGGAGCTGTTTTTT.

V usage is TRBV28 and J usage is TRBJ2-1; 12 nucleotides agree with TRBD2. The germline gives CDR1 MDHEN, CDR2 SYDVKM. V lost 3 bases, J lost 3 bases, and 9 bases stayed unmatched. This CDR3 has 18 amino acids. CDR3 nucleotides: TGTGCCAGCAGTTTTGTCCTAGCGGGAGGGGTAGGCTACAATGAGCAGTTCTTC. This encodes CASSFVLAGGVGYNEQFF.

This clonotype was picked up a small number of times. The V and J genes are TRBV28 and TRBJ2-2; tentative D call: TRBD2 (6 bases). This CDR3 has 16 residues. Germline V gene data show CDR1 as MDHEN and CDR2 as SYDVKM. Between the trimmed V and J ends, which lost 2 bases and 0 bases, there was a span of 10 bases. CDR3 sequence reads: CASSLLAGPNTGELFF. As DNA, the CDR3 is TGTGCCAGCAGTTTACTTGCGGGGCCGAACACCGGGGAGCTGTTTTTT.

This clonotype was detected only a few times. This CDR3 reads CSARASNSYEQYF. The DNA for the CDR3 is TGCAGTGCTAGAGCGAGCAACTCCTACGAGCAGTACTTC. V gene TRBV20-1 combines with J gene TRBJ2-7; D call uncertain. The CDR3 is made up of 13 amino acids. CDR1 is DFQATT, CDR2 SNEGSKA, per germline (reference sequence). Trimming pared 1 base from V and 0 bases from J, leaving 7 bases between.

V and J are TRBV28 and TRBJ2-7; 9 bases agree with TRBD2. The CDR3 runs 14 residues. Germline values: CDR1 MDHEN, CDR2 SYDVKM. V shed 3 bases, J shed 0 bases, and the junction held 0 bases outside the gene matches. CDR3 region: CASSLREGSYEQYF. In nucleotides, the CDR3 is TGTGCCAGCAGTTTGCGGGAGGGCTCCTACGAGCAGTACTTC.

This clonotype was found a few times. The chain joins TRBV4-1 to TRBJ1-5; D is uncertain. The CDR3 consists of 13 residues. CDR1 is MGHRA, CDR2 YSYEKL, per germline. Trimming pared 4 bases from V and 6 bases from J, leaving 10 bases between. The CDR3 DNA reads as TGCGCCAGCAGCCCCAGGCGTAGTCAGCCCCAGCATTTT. Protein: CASSPRRSQPQHF.

This clonotype was found a few times. The rearrangement links TRBV25-1 to TRBJ1-6; D may be TRBD1 (5 bases). CDR1 MGHDK and CDR2 SYGVNS come from the germline V gene. Trimming cost V 3 bases and J 10 bases, with 16 bases left between them. CDR3 size: 15 residues. As DNA, the CDR3 is TGTGCCAGCAGTGATGGTAGACGGAGGGACTCACCCCTCCACTTT. This codes for CASSDGRRRDSPLHF.

The chain recombines TRBV29-1 with TRBJ2-1; D not resolved. The CDR3 is made up of 11 amino acids. Germline V CDR1 and CDR2: SQVTM, ANQGSEA. V dropped 4 bases and J dropped 9 bases, with 10 bases sitting between them. The CDR3 spells CSVVPGIEQFF. CDR3 nucleotide sequence: TGCAGCGTTGTTCCTGGAATTGAGCAGTTCTTC.

The chain employs TRBV5-1 and TRBJ2-1; 8 bases agree with TRBD1. The CDR3 length is 14 residues. CDR1 and CDR2 from the germline V gene are SGHRS and YFSETQ. V lost 4 bases to trimming and J lost 5 bases; unmatched junction nucleotides: 5. The chain's CDR3 is CASSGRGQDNEQFF. The CDR3 DNA is TGCGCCAGCAGCGGCAGGGGGCAGGACAATGAGCAGTTCTTC. The full variable domain, completed using reference TRBV5-1 and TRBJ2-1, is KAGVTQTPRYLIKTRGQQVTLSCSPISGHRSVSWYQQTPGQGLQFLFEYFSETQRNKGNFPGRFSGRQFSNSRSEMNVSTLELGDSALYLCASSGRGQDNEQFFGPGTRLTVL.

CDR3 region: CASTTSGVMGYNEQFF. DNA for the CDR3: TGTGCCAGCACCACTTCAGGGGTTATGGGCTACAATGAGCAGTTCTTC. The V and J genes are TRBV27 and TRBJ2-1; a weak D match, TRBD1 (6 bases). Germline V gene lookup returns CDR1 MNHEY and CDR2 SMNVEV (reference sequence). The CDR3 totals 16 residues. V lost 7 bases, J lost 3 bases, and 19 bases lay in between.

This clonotype appeared many times. The gene calls are TRBV12-3 or TRBV12-4 and TRBJ1-2; unclear D gene. V gave up 2 bases and J gave up 0 bases, with 13 bases separating them. The CDR3 is 16 amino acids. CDR3 sequence (DNA): TGTGCCAGCAGTTTATACGGTCCGGAAGCTAACTATGGCTACACCTTC. Amino acids: CASSLYGPEANYGYTF.

This clonotype has only a few counts. As DNA, the CDR3 is TGTGCCAGCAGCCCGGACGGTATGGGGGAAGCTTTCTTT. Its protein product is CASSPDGMGEAFF. This chain connects TRBV7-9 to TRBJ1-1; D remains unclear. Germline V gene data show CDR1 as SEHNR and CDR2 as FQNEAQ (reference sequence). Trimming cost V 5 bases and J 8 bases, with 15 bases left between them. The CDR3 is 13 amino acids.

This clonotype has a handful of counts. V usage is TRBV29-1 and J usage is TRBJ2-1; no firm D call. CDR1 and CDR2 from the germline V gene are SQVTM and ANQGSEA. The CDR3 runs 14 residues. The V end lost 3 bases, the J end lost 6 bases, and 15 bases lay between the germline ends. CDR3 sequence (DNA): TGCAGCGTTGAGATGGCCGGGCCCGGCAATGAGCAGTTCTTC. It codes for CSVEMAGPGNEQFF.

The rearrangement joins TRBV9 to TRBJ2-5, with 7 bases identical to TRBD1. Germline CDR1 and CDR2: SGDLS and YYNGEE. J lost 5 bases, V lost 4 bases, and 8 bases had no gene match. The CDR3 sequence is 14 residues long. CDR3 bases: TGTGCCAGCAGCATCGGACAGGACGGGGAGACCCAGTACTTC. As protein: CASSIGQDGETQYF.

This clonotype showed up just a few times. The J gene is TRBJ2-1, the V gene TRBV29-1, with D tentatively TRBD2 (6 bases). The V end lost 7 bases, the J end lost 0 bases, and 10 bases lay between the germline ends. Germline V lookup: CDR1 SQVTM, CDR2 ANQGSEA. This CDR3 has 13 amino acids. CDR3 region: CSAGGYSYNEQFF. The CDR3 DNA reads TGCAGCGCCGGGGGATACTCCTACAATGAGCAGTTCTTC.

The rearrangement joins TRBV29-1 to TRBJ2-1; the match to TRBD1 covers 11 bases. Per the germline V gene, CDR1 is SQVTM and CDR2 is ANQGSEA. The junction had 7 bases not matched to a gene; V was cut back by 2 bases and J by 7 bases. This CDR3 has 15 residues. The CDR3 bases are TGCAGCGTTGAAATTCCCGGGACAGGGGGGAATGAGCAGTTCTTC. Residues: CSVEIPGTGGNEQFF.

The chain joins TRBV20-1 to TRBJ1-1; TRBD1 is a possible D gene (5 bases). The CDR3 extends over 13 amino acids. From germline, CDR1 is DFQATT and CDR2 SNEGSKA (reference sequence). The DNA of the CDR3 is TGCAGCGGAGAAGACAGAATGAACACTGAAGCTTTCTTT. Translating it yields CSGEDRMNTEAFF.

A few counts support this clonotype. V is TRBV5-1 and J is TRBJ2-2, with 13 nucleotides matching TRBD2. Looked up from germline, CDR1 is SGHRS and CDR2 is YFSETQ. The CDR3 sequence is 18 residues long. J was trimmed by 3 bases and V by 4 bases; bases with no gene match: 9. CDR3 in DNA: TGCGCCAGCAGCCTGAGACTAGCGGGAGGCGGGTACACCGGGGAGCTGTTTTTT. As protein: CASSLRLAGGGYTGELFF.

V and J are TRBV24-1 and TRBJ2-1, with D possibly called TRBD1 or TRBD2 (5 bases each). The CDR3 consists of 19 residues. V was shortened by 2 bases and J by 6 bases, with 25 bases between the two germline ends. Germline CDR1 and CDR2: KGHDR and SFDVKD. CDR3 DNA sequence: TGTGCCACCAGTGATTCCTTGCGTCCCCCTCCCCGAGGGGTCAATGAGCAGTTCTTC. Protein: CATSDSLRPPPRGVNEQFF.